The 18 T cell receptor beta chains reported below all come from one sample, sequenced in a study of cytomegalovirus exposure and HLA in healthy donors (TCRdb year 2017). Receptors were amplified or captured by the immunoSEQ multiplex PCR assay. For the multiplex PCR, a mixture combining 60 forward primers for TCR Vbeta segments and 13 reverse primers for TCR Jbeta segments was used. TCRdb carries this immuneACCESS record with in-frame sequences only. Its versions omit some clonotypes, under half of them owing to an unresolved V gene in the studies checked, with the rest unexplained. For this sample there are 150,000 to 200,000 clones; roughly 70% appear just once. Approximately 3% of the sample goes to the ten largest clones. What was sequenced was PBMCs. These receptors were collected from a woman between 45 and 60 years old in good health and CMV-seropositive.

This clone was recorded a few times. This sequence joins TRBV6-5 and TRBJ1-4; 7 nucleotides align to TRBD1. CDR1 is MNHEY, CDR2 SVGAGI, per germline. Trimming took 2 bases from V and 7 from J; bases not matched to a gene: 7. This CDR3 has 15 amino acids. CDR3 sequence: CASSYDRVWGEKLFF. Here the CDR3 DNA reads TGTGCCAGCAGTTACGACAGGGTGTGGGGTGAAAAACTGTTTTTT.

The J gene is TRBJ1-1, the V gene TRBV7-9; D remains unclear. The CDR3 is 18 amino acids. Trimming removed 0 bases from V and 6 bases from J, with 23 bases in between. Germline V CDR1 and CDR2: SEHNR, FQNEAQ (reference sequence). The CDR3 loop reads CASSLAREAGRSSAEAFF. The DNA of the CDR3 is TGTGCCAGCAGCTTAGCCCGGGAAGCCGGTCGAAGCTCCGCTGAAGCTTTCTTT.

This sequence joins TRBV10-1 and TRBJ1-5; 7 nucleotides match TRBD1. V lost 6 bases, J lost 2 bases, and 7 bases stayed unmatched. Germline V CDR1 and CDR2: WNHNN, SYGVQD (reference sequence). The CDR3 extends over 15 amino acids. The CDR3 here is CASSPDRLCNQPQHF. In nucleotides, the CDR3 is TGCGCCAGCAGCCCGGACAGGCTTTGCAATCAGCCCCAGCATTTT.

V and J are TRBV11-3 and TRBJ2-7; 7 bases agree with TRBD1. V lost 5 bases to trimming and J lost 1 base; unmatched junction nucleotides: 5. The CDR3 is 14 amino acids. In germline, CDR1 is SGHNT, CDR2 YENEEA. The CDR3 DNA is TGTGCCAGCAGCAGGGGGCCCGATTCCTACGAGCAGTACTTC. It yields the protein CASSRGPDSYEQYF.

The V gene is TRBV5-1, the J gene TRBJ2-7; tentatively, D is TRBD1 (6 bases). CDR1 and CDR2 (germline): SGHRS, YFSETQ. V shed 0 bases and J shed 7 bases, with 8 bases lying between them. The CDR3 covers 12 residues. In DNA, the CDR3 is TGCGCCAGCAGCTTGGGCACAGGGGAGCAGTACTTC. It translates to CASSLGTGEQYF.

The CDR3 is CASSLMQASTEAFF. CDR3 nucleotides: TGCGCCAGCAGTCTTATGCAGGCGTCCACTGAAGCTTTCTTT. The rearrangement uses TRBV5-1 and TRBJ1-1; D uncertain. Per germline, CDR1 SGHRS and CDR2 YFSETQ. V was shortened by 5 bases and J by 4 bases, with 15 bases between the two germline ends. CDR3 length: 14 residues.

This rearrangement joins TRBV5-1 to TRBJ2-3; no clear D. From germline, CDR1 is SGHRS and CDR2 YFSETQ. The V end lost 0 bases, the J end lost 2 bases, and 7 bases lay between the germline ends. The CDR3 loop spans 14 amino acids. The CDR3 region is CASSLVPNTDTQYF. In DNA, the CDR3 is TGCGCCAGCAGCTTGGTCCCTAACACAGATACGCAGTATTTT.

This clone was observed a handful of times. Written as DNA, the CDR3 is TGTGCCAGCAGCCAAGATCACTCAGGGTTTGGCTACACCTTC. Translated, it gives CASSQDHSGFGYTF. This rearrangement joins TRBV4-2 to TRBJ1-2, with a weak D call TRBD1 (5 bases). There are 14 residues in the CDR3. The V gene lost 0 bases and the J gene lost 7 bases, with 12 bases spanning the gap. Per germline, CDR1 LGHNA and CDR2 YNFKEQ.

The V gene is TRBV19, the J gene TRBJ2-7, with 9 bases matching TRBD2. Unmatched junction bases numbered 6, after V lost 3 bases and J lost 3 bases. The CDR3 runs 15 residues. Germline lookup yields CDR1 LNHDA and CDR2 SQIVND (reference sequence). The CDR3 is CASSIASGEGYEQYF. The CDR3 DNA follows: TGTGCCAGTAGTATTGCTAGCGGGGAGGGCTACGAGCAGTACTTC.

The chain combines TRBV5-6 with TRBJ1-2; 7 positions match TRBD1. The junction had 13 bases not matched to a gene; V was cut back by 3 bases and J by 8 bases. The CDR3 totals 15 residues. The V gene's germline CDR1 is SGHDT and CDR2 YYEEEE. The CDR3 loop is CASSSSGRDSHGYTF. The CDR3 region has the DNA TGTGCCAGCAGCTCATCCGGCCGGGACAGCCACGGCTACACCTTC.

This clone was detected only a few times. The genes are TRBV29-1 and TRBJ1-2, with 7 positions matching TRBD1. Germline loops: CDR1 SQVTM, CDR2 ANQGSEA. The CDR3 runs to 11 residues. The V and J ends lost 7 bases and 8 bases, in that order; junction bases with no gene match: 7. The CDR3 loop is CSGQGGWGYTF. The CDR3 region has the DNA TGCAGCGGGCAGGGGGGATGGGGCTACACCTTC.

The V and J genes are TRBV29-1 and TRBJ2-3; 12 bases map to TRBD1. V trimming: 6 bases; J trimming: 1 base; junction bases outside the gene matches: 5. The CDR3 is made up of 15 amino acids. Germline CDR1 is SQVTM and CDR2 is ANQGSEA. The CDR3 nucleotides read TGCAGCGTGGGGACAGGGGGCGGTGGCACAGATACGCAGTATTTT. Residues: CSVGTGGGGTDTQYF.

The chain links TRBV30 to TRBJ2-5, with 8 bases fitting TRBD1. The germline V gene has CDR1 GTSNPN and CDR2 SVGIG (reference sequence). The V segment lost 3 bases and the J segment 1 base; nucleotides outside the gene matches: 7. This CDR3 has 15 residues. The CDR3 sequence is CAWSKTGGPQETQYF. DNA for the CDR3: TGTGCCTGGAGCAAAACAGGGGGGCCCCAAGAGACCCAGTACTTC.

This chain uses TRBV4-2 with TRBJ1-3; 7 bases fit TRBD1. The J segment lost 0 bases and the V segment lost 1 base, leaving 3 bases of the junction unmatched. The CDR3 has 16 amino acids. CDR1 is LGHNA, CDR2 YNFKEQ, per germline. DNA for the CDR3: TGTGCCAGCAGCCAAGGAGGGACAGCCTCTGGAAACACCATATATTTT. It yields the protein CASSQGGTASGNTIYF.

The chain has TRBV7-9 and TRBJ2-3; D is perhaps TRBD2 (7 bases). This CDR3 has 15 amino acids. Germline CDR1 and CDR2: SEHNR and FQNEAQ (reference sequence). Trimming removed 6 bases from V and 4 bases from J, with 17 bases in between. The CDR3 DNA reads TGTGCCAGCAGTGATACTAGGGGGGGCGCAGATACGCAGTATTTT. Translating gives CASSDTRGGADTQYF.

The chain is built from TRBV10-3 and TRBJ2-3, with 7 bases matching TRBD2. This CDR3 contains 15 residues. Germline CDR1 is ENHRY and CDR2 is SYGVKD. Trimming took 1 base from V and 3 from J; bases not matched to a gene: 4. This CDR3 reads CAISEWGGKTDTQYF. The CDR3 DNA reads as TGTGCCATCAGTGAGTGGGGGGGGAAAACAGATACGCAGTATTTT.

The J gene is TRBJ1-5, the V gene TRBV7-8, with D perhaps TRBD1 (6 bases). This CDR3 has 15 residues. Germline values: CDR1 SGHVS, CDR2 FQNEAQ. V was clipped by 5 bases and J by 0 bases, with 11 bases between them. CDR3 coding DNA: TGTGCCAGCAGCCTTTGGACAGATAGCAATCAGCCCCAGCATTTT. Translating gives CASSLWTDSNQPQHF.

The V call is TRBV5-1, the J call TRBJ2-5, with D possibly matching TRBD2 (5 bases). Trimming took off 4 bases at V and 5 bases at J, with 9 bases between the two ends. The CDR3 totals 12 residues. The germline gives CDR1 SGHRS, CDR2 YFSETQ. The CDR3 sequence: CASSETGETQYF. DNA of the CDR3: TGCGCCAGCAGCGAAACGGGGGAGACCCAGTACTTC. Filled out from reference TRBV5-1 and TRBJ2-5, the complete variable domain reads KAGVTQTPRYLIKTRGQQVTLSCSPISGHRSVSWYQQTPGQGLQFLFEYFSETQRNKGNFPGRFSGRQFSNSRSEMNVSTLELGDSALYLCASSETGETQYFGPGTRLLVL.